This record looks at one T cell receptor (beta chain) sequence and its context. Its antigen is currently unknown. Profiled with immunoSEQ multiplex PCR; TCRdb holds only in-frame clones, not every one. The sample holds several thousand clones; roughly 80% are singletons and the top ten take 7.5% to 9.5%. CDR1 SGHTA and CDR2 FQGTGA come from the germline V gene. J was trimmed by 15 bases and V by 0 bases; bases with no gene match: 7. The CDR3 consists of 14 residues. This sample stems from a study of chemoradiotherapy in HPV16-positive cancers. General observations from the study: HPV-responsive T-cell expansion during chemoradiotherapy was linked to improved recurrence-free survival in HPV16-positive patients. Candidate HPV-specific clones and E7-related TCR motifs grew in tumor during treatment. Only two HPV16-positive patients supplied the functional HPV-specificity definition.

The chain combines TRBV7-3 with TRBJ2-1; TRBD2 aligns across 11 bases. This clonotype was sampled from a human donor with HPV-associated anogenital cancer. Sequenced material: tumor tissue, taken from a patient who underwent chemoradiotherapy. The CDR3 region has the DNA TGTGCCAGCAGCTTAACTCTTAGCGGGGGGGAGTTGTTCTTC. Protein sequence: CASSLTLSGGELFF.